The rows below give T cell receptor beta chains drawn from one sample of a study of blood T cell repertoires in COVID-19. Assay used: immunoSEQ multiplex PCR; TCRdb lists only in-frame clones, some missing. The sample includes some 69,000 clones, more than 70% of them seen just once. What was sequenced was peripheral blood. The receptors were sampled from a human donor in a cohort sampled during active COVID-19. CDR3s include the opening cysteine and the closing phenylalanine or tryptophan. D genes are given only for firm matches. Part of the rows lack a size; the others show once, few, many or a class for expanded clones.

D gene | clone size | J gene | V gene | CDR3 protein | CDR3 DNA
TRBD2 | - | TRBJ2-3 | TRBV5-1 | CASSLDRQAGGDTQYF | TGCGCCAGCAGCTTGGATCGGCAGGCGGGGGGGGATACGCAGTATTTT
TRBD2 | - | TRBJ2-7 | TRBV11-2 | CASSPPGGSYEQYF | TGTGCCAGCAGCCCCCCGGGGGGTTCCTACGAGCAGTACTTC
- | - | TRBJ1-5 | TRBV28 | CAAGGASNQPQHF | TGTGCCGCTGGGGGGGCTAGCAATCAGCCCCAGCATTTT
TRBD2 | once | TRBJ2-1 | TRBV9 | CASSVAGTSGANEQFF | TGTGCCAGCAGCGTAGCGGGGACTAGCGGCGCCAATGAGCAGTTCTTC
- | few | TRBJ2-6 | TRBV28 | CASRGGEISGANVLTF | TGTGCCAGCAGAGGGGGGGAAATCTCTGGGGCCAACGTCCTGACTTTC
- | - | TRBJ1-1 | TRBV5-8 | CASTSGRTVTLNTEAFF | TGTGCCAGCACCTCGGGCCGGACAGTCACATTGAACACTGAAGCTTTCTTT
TRBD1 | - | TRBJ1-1 | TRBV3-1/TRBV3-2 | CASSQGLPGQGVITEAFF | TGTGCCAGCAGCCAAGGTCTCCCGGGACAGGGCGTAATCACTGAAGCTTTCTTT
TRBD1 | - | TRBJ1-1 | TRBV2 | CASQGTGQNTEAFF | TGTGCCAGCCAAGGGACAGGTCAGAACACTGAAGCTTTCTTT
- | - | TRBJ1-2 | TRBV12-3/TRBV12-4 | CASSLVASGYTF | TGTGCCAGCAGTTTAGTCGCGTCCGGCTACACCTTC
- | - | TRBJ1-6 | TRBV30 | CAWSIGGGLRSPLHF | TGTGCCTGGAGTATAGGGGGTGGACTTCGTTCACCCCTCCACTTT
- | once | TRBJ2-5 | TRBV29-1 | CSAGLFQEQETQYF | TGCAGCGCCGGACTCTTCCAGGAGCAAGAGACCCAGTACTTC
TRBD1 | - | TRBJ1-1 | TRBV9 | CASSVDQGVFTEAFF | TGTGCCAGCAGCGTAGATCAGGGGGTTTTCACTGAAGCTTTCTTT
TRBD2 | - | TRBJ2-4 | TRBV6-6 | CASSRTSGTVAKNIQYF | TGTGCCAGCAGTCGGACTAGCGGGACCGTAGCCAAAAACATTCAGTACTTC
- | once | TRBJ2-3 | TRBV9 | CASSPYEDTQYF | TGTGCCAGCAGCCCCTATGAAGATACGCAGTATTTT
- | - | TRBJ1-1 | TRBV5-1 | CASSAAGGYTEAFF | TGCGCCAGCAGCGCTGCGGGGGGGTACACTGAAGCTTTCTTT
- | - | TRBJ2-7 | TRBV18 | CASSPPSGFYEQYF | TGTGCCAGCTCACCACCTAGCGGCTTCTACGAGCAGTACTTC
TRBD2 | - | TRBJ2-3 | TRBV6-5 | CASAIMTSGGNTQYF | TGTGCCAGCGCAATAATGACTAGCGGGGGGAATACGCAGTATTTT
- | - | TRBJ1-1 | TRBV3-1/TRBV3-2 | CASSQGVSGSEAFF | TGTGCCAGCAGCCAAGGGGTGTCGGGGAGTGAAGCTTTCTTT
- | - | TRBJ2-2 | TRBV7-2 | CASSLSSGPTGELFF | TGTGCCAGCAGCCTAAGCAGCGGCCCAACCGGGGAGCTGTTTTTT
TRBD1 | - | TRBJ2-3 | TRBV28 | CASSPVTGRGTSTDTQYF | TGTGCCAGCAGTCCGGTGACAGGGCGAGGGACCAGCACAGATACGCAGTATTTT
TRBD2 | - | TRBJ2-7 | TRBV5-1 | CASSLALADKSYEQYF | TGCGCCAGCAGCTTGGCTCTAGCGGATAAATCCTACGAGCAGTACTTC
- | - | TRBJ2-5 | TRBV7-9 | CASSLGVAEETQYF | TGTGCCAGCAGCTTAGGGGTAGCCGAAGAGACCCAGTACTTC
TRBD2 | - | TRBJ2-5 | TRBV6-5 | CASSSAGGQETQYF | TGTGCCAGCAGCTCGGCGGGGGGCCAAGAGACCCAGTACTTC
- | - | TRBJ2-7 | TRBV6-1 | CASSRQQGNEQYF | TGTGCCAGCAGTCGCCAACAGGGAAACGAGCAGTACTTC
TRBD1 | - | TRBJ1-1 | TRBV5-6 | CASSLRQGHTEAFF | TGTGCCAGCAGCTTGAGACAGGGCCACACTGAAGCTTTCTTT
TRBD1 | once | TRBJ1-1 | TRBV5-1 | CASSVRQGLRSNTEAFF | TGCGCCAGCAGCGTACGACAGGGACTCCGTTCGAACACTGAAGCTTTCTTT
- | - | TRBJ1-4 | TRBV7-9 | CASSPPRADNEKLFF | TGTGCCAGCAGCCCCCCCAGGGCTGATAATGAAAAACTGTTTTTT
- | - | TRBJ2-1 | TRBV29-1 | CSVSGHLTGNEQFF | TGCAGCGTTTCTGGACACCTCACGGGCAATGAGCAGTTCTTC
TRBD2 | - | TRBJ2-1 | TRBV6-6 | CASSPGTSGMSEQFF | TGTGCCAGCAGTCCCGGGACTAGCGGGATGAGTGAGCAGTTCTTC
TRBD1 | - | TRBJ1-5 | TRBV6-1 | CASSEAGGLYQPQHF | TGTGCCAGCAGTGAAGCAGGGGGCCTTTATCAGCCCCAGCATTTT
- | - | TRBJ2-7 | TRBV2 | CASYGQTYSYEQYF | TGTGCCAGCTACGGACAGACGTACTCCTACGAGCAGTACTTC
TRBD2 | few | TRBJ2-7 | TRBV9 | CASSEGLAGGPLSYEQYF | TGTGCCAGCAGCGAGGGACTAGCGGGAGGGCCCCTCTCCTACGAGCAGTACTTC
TRBD1 | - | TRBJ1-5 | TRBV15 | CATSRGGDRPQPQHF | TGTGCCACCAGCAGAGGGGGGGACAGGCCTCAGCCCCAGCATTTT
- | - | TRBJ2-3 | TRBV7-8 | CASSPGYSGQYF | TGTGCCAGCAGCCCAGGGTACTCGGGGCAGTATTTT
- | - | TRBJ2-1 | TRBV7-7 | CASSLNAGSYNEQFF | TGTGCTAGCAGCTTAAACGCAGGGTCCTACAATGAGCAGTTCTTC
- | - | TRBJ1-5 | TRBV24-1 | CATSGSGVGNQPQHF | TGTGCCACCAGTGGGTCAGGGGTCGGCAATCAGCCCCAGCATTTT
TRBD1 | - | TRBJ1-3 | TRBV5-1 | CASSTGQGDGNTIYF | TGCGCCAGCAGCACGGGACAGGGGGATGGAAACACCATATATTTT
TRBD1 | - | TRBJ2-7 | TRBV6-5 | CASSYSGQGASYEQYF | TGTGCCAGCAGTTACTCCGGACAGGGGGCGTCCTACGAGCAGTACTTC
- | - | TRBJ1-5 | TRBV10-3 | CAISDSGSNQPQHF | TGTGCCATCAGTGATAGCGGAAGCAATCAGCCCCAGCATTTT
TRBD2 | - | TRBJ2-2 | TRBV28 | CASSFLSGRGTGELFF | TGTGCCAGCAGTTTTCTCTCAGGGAGGGGCACCGGGGAGCTGTTTTTT
TRBD2 | - | TRBJ2-1 | TRBV10-3 | CAISGTSGALNEQFF | TGTGCCATCAGTGGGACTAGCGGGGCCCTAAATGAGCAGTTCTTC
- | - | TRBJ2-1 | TRBV3-1/TRBV3-2 | CASSQDPLSYNEQFF | TGTGCCAGCAGCCAAGACCCTCTCTCCTACAATGAGCAGTTCTTC
- | - | TRBJ1-4 | TRBV11-2 | CASSLRINEKLFF | TGTGCCAGCAGCCTCAGGATTAATGAAAAACTGTTTTTT
- | - | TRBJ2-3 | TRBV14 | CASSNRDTYTDTQYF | TGTGCCAGCAGCAACCGGGACACCTACACAGATACGCAGTATTTT
TRBD2 | - | TRBJ2-2 | TRBV27 | CASSGGGGELFF | TGTGCCAGCAGTGGGGGGGGCGGGGAGCTGTTTTTT
- | - | TRBJ1-5 | TRBV19 | CASSGQSNQPQHF | TGTGCCAGTAGCGGACAGAGCAATCAGCCCCAGCATTTT
- | - | TRBJ2-3 | TRBV5-1 | CASSLGGSSSTDTQYF | TGCGCCAGCAGCTTGGGAGGCTCAAGTAGCACAGATACGCAGTATTTT
- | - | TRBJ2-7 | TRBV18 | CASSPPTYEQYF | TGTGCCAGCTCACCCCCTACCTACGAGCAGTACTTC
TRBD2 | - | TRBJ2-1 | TRBV11-3 | CASSLGAGGPDQQFF | TGTGCCAGCAGCTTAGGGGCGGGAGGGCCGGATCAGCAGTTCTTC
- | - | TRBJ1-5 | TRBV19 | CASKDRGGEPQHF | TGTGCCAGTAAAGATCGGGGCGGGGAGCCCCAGCATTTT
- | - | TRBJ2-2 | TRBV19 | CASSLSDQNTGELFF | TGTGCCAGTAGTCTTAGCGACCAGAACACCGGGGAGCTGTTTTTT